A single sample is the source of the 19 T cell receptor beta chains below, sequenced in a study of graft-versus-host responses after intestinal transplantation. The repertoire was sequenced with immunoSEQ multiplex PCR; TCRdb's copy has only in-frame clones and lacks some. The sample holds around 14,000 clones, around 94% seen once. This specimen was PBMCs, taken 9 days after transplant. Source of these receptors: a human patient who received an intestinal transplant, so some T cells may come from the graft donor.

The genes are TRBV5-1 and TRBJ1-1, with TRBD1 matching 9 bases. Germline V gene sequence: CDR1 SGHRS, CDR2 YFSETQ. J was trimmed by 7 bases and V by 0 bases; bases with no gene match: 4. This CDR3 region has 14 residues. The CDR3 nucleotides read TGCGCCAGCAGCTTGGCCCGACAGGGGGGTGAAGCTTTCTTT. Protein: CASSLARQGGEAFF.

This sequence joins TRBV5-5 and TRBJ1-1; D call uncertain. Germline lookup yields CDR1 SGHKS and CDR2 YYEKEE (reference sequence). V lost 0 bases and J lost 5, with 8 bases in between. The CDR3 runs to 13 residues. Here the CDR3 DNA reads TGTGCCAGCAGCTTGGGGGCCACGACTGAAGCTTTCTTT. It yields the protein CASSLGATTEAFF.

CDR3 in DNA: TGTGCCAGCAGCAGCCGACAGAAACCCTACGAGCAGTACTTC. This translates into CASSSRQKPYEQYF. The chain joins TRBV7-2 to TRBJ2-7, with D tentatively TRBD1 (5 bases). Germline V gene data show CDR1 as SGHTA and CDR2 as FQGNSA. The CDR3 totals 14 residues. The V gene lost 5 bases and the J gene lost 2 bases, with 13 bases spanning the gap.

The V and J genes are TRBV5-1 and TRBJ2-1, with D possibly being TRBD2 (6 bases). Germline CDR1 and CDR2: SGHRS and YFSETQ. Trimming shortened V by 0 bases and J by 9 bases, and 13 bases separated the two germline ends. This CDR3 is 14 amino acids long. CDR3 nucleotides: TGCGCCAGCAGCTTGGGCGGGATGGGAGGTGAGCAGTTCTTC. Translating it yields CASSLGGMGGEQFF.

This clone has just one count. This chain links TRBV11-2 with TRBJ2-7; D not certain. V lost 0 bases, J lost 4 bases, and 22 bases lay in between. The CDR3 sequence is 18 residues long. Germline CDR1 is SGHAT and CDR2 is FQNNGV. CDR3 loop: CASSLEWVAASVLYEQYF. In nucleotides, the CDR3 is TGTGCCAGCAGCTTAGAATGGGTGGCCGCGTCAGTACTATACGAGCAGTACTTC.

The chain employs TRBV7-9 and TRBJ1-2; D gene unclear. With 3 bases removed from V and 6 bases from J, the gap between germline ends came to 11 bases. This CDR3 contains 13 residues. The germline V gene has CDR1 SEHNR and CDR2 FQNEAQ (reference sequence). The CDR3 region is CASSFSGSDGYTF. The DNA for the CDR3 is TGTGCCAGCAGCTTTTCAGGATCGGATGGCTACACCTTC. The full variable domain, in which reference TRBV7-9 and TRBJ1-2 provide the parts outside the CDR3, is DTGVSQNPRHKITKRGQNVTFRCDPISEHNRLYWYRQTLGQGPEFLTYFQNEAQLEKSRLLSDRFSAERPKGSFSTLEIQRTEQGDSAMYLCASSFSGSDGYTFGSGTRLTVV.

The chain carries TRBV6-4 and TRBJ2-1; 8 positions match TRBD2. Germline V gene data show CDR1 as MRHNA and CDR2 as SNTAGT. CDR3 length: 16 residues. J lost 8 bases, V lost 3 bases, and 12 bases had no gene match. The CDR3 DNA sequence: TGTGCCAGCAGTGAGGGCTACGGGAGGGCCTTCGATGAGCAGTTCTTC. It specifies CASSEGYGRAFDEQFF.

This clone has a single count. The V call is TRBV18, the J call TRBJ1-5, with TRBD1 matching over 8 bases. This CDR3 contains 16 residues. Germline lookup yields CDR1 KGHSH and CDR2 LQKENI. V shed 3 bases and J 1 base; nucleotides not matched to a gene: 5. The CDR3 spells CASSPHGTGSNQPQHF. DNA of the CDR3: TGTGCCAGCTCACCTCACGGGACAGGCAGCAATCAGCCCCAGCATTTT.

The gene calls are TRBV7-9 and TRBJ2-1; unclear D gene. The CDR3 is 15 amino acids. V was cut by 3 bases and J by 8 bases, with 17 bases left in between. Germline assignment: CDR1 SEHNR and CDR2 FQNEAQ (reference sequence). CDR3 sequence: CASSFDLTFGYEQFF. The CDR3 coding sequence is TGTGCCAGCAGCTTTGACCTCACCTTTGGCTATGAGCAGTTCTTC.

The chain combines TRBV5-4 with TRBJ1-3; no reliable D call. The V end was cut by 2 bases, the J end by 0 bases, with 3 bases between. The germline V gene encodes CDR1 SGHNT and CDR2 YYREEE (reference sequence). The CDR3 contains 13 residues. The CDR3 nucleotides read TGTGCCAGCAGCTTTGGCTCTGGAAACACCATATATTTT. It translates to CASSFGSGNTIYF.

This sequence joins TRBV28 and TRBJ1-4; D gene uncertain. Deletions cut 8 bases from V and 6 bases from J, with 10 bases between. The germline CDR1 and CDR2 sequences are MDHEN and SYDVKM. The CDR3 length is 12 residues. For the CDR3, the DNA is TGTGCCAGCCGCCGCCCGGATGAAAAACTGTTTTTT. This gives the protein CASRRPDEKLFF.

The chain carries TRBV25-1 and TRBJ2-7; D gene unclear. CDR3 length equals 12 residues. V lost 6 bases and J 3 bases, leaving 9 bases between the germline ends. Germline values: CDR1 MGHDK, CDR2 SYGVNS. This CDR3 reads CASRSDGYEQYF. The CDR3 region has the DNA TGTGCCAGCAGATCGGACGGCTACGAGCAGTACTTC.

The rearrangement uses TRBV7-9 and TRBJ1-1, with D perhaps TRBD1 (6 bases). CDR1 SEHNR and CDR2 FQNEAQ come from the germline V gene (reference sequence). The ends were cut back, 1 base at V and 0 bases at J, with 9 bases in the middle. CDR3 size: 15 residues. As DNA, the CDR3 is TGTGCCAGCAGCTTAGGACAGGCGGTGAACACTGAAGCTTTCTTT. Its protein is CASSLGQAVNTEAFF.

The table lists this clone with a count of one. The chain carries TRBV6-1 and TRBJ2-7; the D gene is possibly TRBD1 (6 bases). V was cut by 6 bases and J by 3 bases, with 12 bases left in between. There are 13 residues in the CDR3. Germline V gene data show CDR1 as MNHNS and CDR2 as SASEGT. This CDR3 reads CASRKQDSYEQYF. CDR3 bases: TGTGCCAGCAGAAAACAGGACAGCTACGAGCAGTACTTC.

V gene TRBV19 combines with J gene TRBJ2-4, with D tentatively TRBD1 or TRBD2 (6 bases each). The CDR3 is made up of 15 amino acids. Trimming took off 9 bases at V and 8 bases at J, with 23 bases between the two ends. In germline, CDR1 is LNHDA, CDR2 SQIVND (reference sequence). The CDR3 loop reads CASQPGLLEGDIQYF. CDR3 DNA: TGTGCCAGCCAACCGGGCCTCCTGGAGGGGGACATTCAGTACTTC.

The V and J genes are TRBV2 and TRBJ2-7; TRBD2 aligns across 8 bases. Unmatched junction bases numbered 4, after V lost 4 bases and J lost 2 bases. Germline CDR1 reads SNHLY; CDR2 reads FYNNEI. The CDR3 extends over 14 amino acids. The CDR3 bases are TGTGCCAGCAGTGGACTAGCGTTCCCCTACGAGCAGTACTTC. Translated: CASSGLAFPYEQYF.

This clone showed up just a few times. The chain recombines TRBV19 with TRBJ1-2, with D tentatively TRBD1 (5 bases). The CDR3 has 15 amino acids. V was trimmed by 0 bases and J by 6 bases, leaving 14 bases between them. Germline V lookup: CDR1 LNHDA, CDR2 SQIVND (reference sequence). The CDR3 spells CASSIDLGGSDGYTF. CDR3 sequence (DNA): TGTGCCAGTAGTATAGATCTCGGGGGATCGGATGGCTACACCTTC.

CDR3 nucleotide sequence: TGCGCCAGCAGCCAAGTAGTGGGGAATCAGCCCCAGCATTTT. The encoded protein is CASSQVVGNQPQHF. This rearrangement joins TRBV4-1 to TRBJ1-5; D ambiguous. Per germline, CDR1 MGHRA and CDR2 YSYEKL. This CDR3 spans 14 amino acids. Trimming shortened V by 1 base and J by 4 bases, and 8 bases separated the two germline ends.

The genes are TRBV5-1 and TRBJ2-7, with D tentatively TRBD1 (6 bases). Trimming removed 3 bases from V and 0 bases from J, with 13 bases in between. Germline lookup yields CDR1 SGHRS and CDR2 YFSETQ. This CDR3 has 15 residues. CDR3 sequence (DNA): TGCGCCAGCAGCTCTCCCCGGGACAACTCCTACGAGCAGTACTTC. It is translated as CASSSPRDNSYEQYF.